This entry concerns a single T cell receptor (beta chain). One junction end does not reproduce the germline sequence, and a read error may be involved. The data are from a study of tumor and adjacent non-tumor tissue in lung cancer. The library came from three nested PCR rounds adapted from ARM-PCR protocols. TCRdb reprocessed the multiplex PCR reads via MiXCR and lists one record per CDR3 protein. The sample has about 110,000 distinct CDR3 sequences, approximately 87% seen once. RNA was extracted from bulk tissue without any cell sorting. The CDR3 spans 15 residues. Germline CDR1 reads MNHEY; CDR2 reads SVGAGI.

Sequencing input: lung tumor tissue. The receptor's source is a man between 65 and 80 years old with non-small cell lung cancer. This chain joins TRBV6-5 and TRBJ2-1; 8 bases are a match to TRBD1. The CDR3 DNA reads TGTGCCAACAGTTACCTACAGGGGGTAAAGAATGAGCAGTTCTTC. This codes for CANSYLQGVKNEQFF.